This TCR beta chain was observed in a study of monozygotic twins with inflammatory bowel disease. Study-wide results and limits: The authors could not tell different T cell subtypes apart.

On this clonotype itself: Its antigen is currently unknown.

An amount of roughly 4,000 ng of total RNA was used for each TCR library. One entry per CDR3 protein, without DNA, is what TCRdb gives after re-calling the 5' RACE reads. The table lists roughly 320,000 distinct CDR3 sequences. Sequencing was done on a sample of blood. The source of this sequence is a human donor with ulcerative colitis or Crohn's disease, or a healthy co-twin of an affected twin (not recorded which).

Here the CDR3 reads CSVEDYGTGGDRQYF. This chain connects TRBV29-1 to TRBJ2-7; TCRdb's D call, TRBD1, is unchecked because there is no DNA. Per germline, CDR1 SQVTM and CDR2 ANQGSEA. The CDR3 length is 15 residues.